These 17 T cell receptor beta chains share one sample of origin, sequenced in a study of T-cell memory formation after mild COVID-19. TCRdb used MiXCR to reprocess the 5' RACE reads, holding one entry per CDR3 protein. This table holds 130,000 to 150,000 distinct CDR3 sequences, about 6% found once. The sample consisted of PBMCs or a T cell subset sorted from them (not recorded which). The origin of the receptors is an adult woman who had mild COVID-19 (a few samples of this study predate the infection). Cell type and time point are not known.

In this sample, this clonotype turned up a few times. The chain is built from TRBV7-8 and TRBJ1-6, with no clear D. Germline V CDR1 and CDR2: SGHVS, FQNEAQ. This CDR3 region has 12 residues. With 3 bases removed from V and 8 bases from J, the gap between germline ends came to 5 bases. The DNA for the CDR3 is TGTGCCAGCAGCTTCGCGGATTCACCCCTCCACTTT. Translating gives CASSFADSPLHF.

As for this clonotype: This may stem from a read error, because a much larger clone lies one nucleotide away. The CDR3 end shows no conserved phenylalanine or tryptophan, and so a read error is likely. This chain uses TRBV20-1 with TRBJ2-1, with 9 bases that match TRBD2. The germline V gene encodes CDR1 DFQATT and CDR2 SNEGSKA (reference sequence). Losses at the gene ends were 1 base for V and 7 bases for J; bases not matched to a gene: 8. This CDR3 has 15 residues. The CDR3 DNA follows: TGCAGTGCTAGAGGCCGCCTAGCGGGGATGAATGAGCAGTTCTTA. Translation gives CSARGRLAGMNEQFL.

This clonotype came up a few times. J is TRBJ1-5 and V is TRBV24-1; TRBD1 matches at 10 bases. After removal of 0 bases from V and 4 bases from J, the junction contained 11 bases not matched to a gene. The CDR3 length is 19 residues. CDR1 is KGHDR and CDR2 is SFDVKD in the germline V gene. CDR3 coding DNA: TGTGCCACCAGTGATTTGATGGGACAGGGGTTGTTGTCGAATCAGCCCCAGCATTTT. This gives the protein CATSDLMGQGLLSNQPQHF.

This clonotype has only a few counts. The chain links TRBV7-2 to TRBJ2-3; 13 nucleotides line up with TRBD2. Germline trimming cut 9 bases from V and 6 bases from J; bases unmatched to any gene: 9. The CDR3 is 15 residues long. Germline-derived CDR1 and CDR2 are SGHTA and FQGNSA. The CDR3 DNA follows: TGTGCCAGTACTAGCGGGAGGGCCTCACAGGATACGCAGTATTTT. Protein sequence: CASTSGRASQDTQYF. The whole variable domain, remainder taken from reference TRBV7-2 and TRBJ2-3, is GAGVSQSPSNKVTEKGKDVELRCDPISGHTALYWYRQSLGQGLEFLIYFQGNSAPDKSGLPSDRFSAERTGGSVSTLTIQRTQQEDSAVYLCASTSGRASQDTQYFGPGTRLTVL.

V and J are TRBV18 and TRBJ2-7; D gene uncertain. Germline lookup yields CDR1 KGHSH and CDR2 LQKENI. The CDR3 length is 12 residues. Trimming left V 4 bases short and J 6 bases short, with 10 bases between. CDR3 bases: TGTGCCAGCTCACATACCCTTCCCGAGCAGTACTTC. This codes for CASSHTLPEQYF.

The chain recombines TRBV12-3 or TRBV12-4 with TRBJ2-7; D may correspond to TRBD1 or TRBD2 (5 bases each). CDR3 length: 11 amino acids. Trimming removed 8 bases from V and 5 bases from J, with 10 bases in between. The CDR3 DNA is TGTGCCAGCGCTGAGGGGAACGAGCAGTACTTC. It encodes CASAEGNEQYF.

In its sample, this clonotype was seen many times. The J gene is TRBJ2-1, the V gene TRBV4-3; possible D gene TRBD2, 5 bases. This CDR3 is 15 amino acids long. The ends were cut back, 0 bases at V and 6 bases at J, with 12 bases in the middle. The germline V gene encodes CDR1 LGHNA and CDR2 YSLEER. CDR3 DNA sequence: TGCGCCAGCAGCCAAGATCTTGACTACTCCAATGAGCAGTTCTTC. Translating gives CASSQDLDYSNEQFF.

This clonotype was recorded a few times. This chain connects TRBV6-5 to TRBJ1-5; 12 nucleotides agree with TRBD1. V shed 6 bases, J shed 2 bases, and the junction held 11 bases outside the gene matches. Germline assignment: CDR1 MNHEY and CDR2 SVGAGI. The CDR3 has 18 residues. As DNA, the CDR3 is TGTGCCAGCAGCTCCGGGACAGGGGGCTCCTGGGGCAATCAGCCCCAGCATTTT. It encodes CASSSGTGGSWGNQPQHF.

This clonotype was detected a few times. The chain is built from TRBV6-2 or TRBV6-3 and TRBJ1-6; D gene uncertain. The CDR3 consists of 17 residues. V was pared by 7 bases and J by 2 bases, with 18 bases between. Per germline, CDR1 MNHEY and CDR2 SVGEGT. CDR3 in DNA: TGTGCCAGCACCACAGATTGGCCCAGGACCTATAATTCACCCCTCCACTTT. Amino acid sequence: CASTTDWPRTYNSPLHF.

In this sample, this clonotype turned up a few times. The chain employs TRBV5-1 and TRBJ2-3, with D possibly matching TRBD2 (7 bases). CDR1 and CDR2 from the germline V gene are SGHRS and YFSETQ. With 0 bases removed from V and 2 bases from J, the gap between germline ends came to 16 bases. The CDR3 extends over 17 amino acids. The CDR3 sequence is CASSLVGSGGPTDTQYF. The CDR3, as DNA: TGCGCCAGCAGCTTGGTTGGATCGGGGGGCCCCACAGATACGCAGTATTTT. The variable domain in full, completed from reference TRBV5-1 and TRBJ2-3, reads KAGVTQTPRYLIKTRGQQVTLSCSPISGHRSVSWYQQTPGQGLQFLFEYFSETQRNKGNFPGRFSGRQFSNSRSEMNVSTLELGDSALYLCASSLVGSGGPTDTQYFGPGTRLTVL.

This clonotype was observed a handful of times. The rearrangement uses TRBV2 and TRBJ2-2; D gene unclear. Germline V lookup: CDR1 SNHLY, CDR2 FYNNEI. Trimming cost V 4 bases and J 0 bases, with 6 bases left between them. The CDR3 loop spans 14 amino acids. CDR3 DNA: TGTGCCAGCAGTGGCCTCGCGAACACCGGGGAGCTGTTTTTT. Protein sequence: CASSGLANTGELFF.

This clonotype was found many times. This chain uses TRBV7-8 with TRBJ2-1; TRBD2 agrees at 10 bases. The J segment lost 5 bases and the V segment lost 5 bases, leaving 9 bases of the junction unmatched. The CDR3 sequence is 16 residues long. Germline assignment: CDR1 SGHVS and CDR2 FQNEAQ. The DNA for the CDR3 is TGTGCCAGCAGCGCGGTTTCTAGCGGGGGACACAATGAGCAGTTCTTC. Translated, it gives CASSAVSSGGHNEQFF.

This clonotype was seen a handful of times. The chain uses TRBV12-3 or TRBV12-4 and TRBJ2-2, with D possibly matching TRBD2 (5 bases). This CDR3 spans 14 amino acids. V was cut by 2 bases and J by 6 bases, with 10 bases left in between. The CDR3 DNA reads as TGTGCCAGCAGTTTATCGGAGGTCCCCGGGGAGCTGTTTTTT. The encoded protein is CASSLSEVPGELFF.

The V and J genes are TRBV19 and TRBJ1-1; the D is unclear. Germline-derived CDR1 and CDR2 are LNHDA and SQIVND (reference sequence). V was pared by 0 bases and J by 4 bases, with 9 bases between. This CDR3 region has 14 residues. The CDR3 loop is CASSIDLEGTEAFF. The CDR3 nucleotides read TGTGCCAGTAGTATAGATCTCGAGGGCACTGAAGCTTTCTTT.

Comments on this clonotype: The CDR3 ends on some other residue instead of the conserved phenylalanine or tryptophan, so this is likely a read error. The chain uses TRBV10-3 and TRBJ2-3; no clear D gene. Germline CDR1 reads ENHRY; CDR2 reads SYGVKD. V lost 0 bases and J 2 bases, leaving 12 bases between the germline ends. The CDR3 totals 16 residues. CDR3 DNA: TGTGCCATCAGTGAGTCAAGGGCCGAAAACACAGATACGCAGTATCTT. Translation gives CAISESRAENTDTQYL.

There are many counts of this clonotype. The V and J genes are TRBV11-2 and TRBJ1-1, with D perhaps TRBD1 (6 bases). Between the trimmed V and J ends, which lost 5 bases and 9 bases, there was a span of 16 bases. Per germline, CDR1 SGHAT and CDR2 FQNNGV. The CDR3 is 13 amino acids. This chain's CDR3 is CASSSVFGGQAFF. The CDR3 nucleotides read TGTGCCAGCAGCAGCGTGTTTGGGGGGCAAGCTTTCTTT. Full variable domain (remainder filled in from reference TRBV11-2 and TRBJ1-1): EAGVAQSPRYKIIEKRQSVAFWCNPISGHATLYWYQQILGQGPKLLIQFQNNGVVDDSQLPKDRFSAERLKGVDSTLKIQPAKLEDSAVYLCASSSVFGGQAFFGQGTRLTVV.

This clonotype was seen at least ten times. The CDR3 here is CASSSRAYTDTQYF. The DNA for the CDR3 is TGTGCCAGCAGCTCCAGAGCCTACACAGATACGCAGTATTTT. The chain couples TRBV7-3 to TRBJ2-3; no definite D call. The CDR3 consists of 14 residues. CDR1 SGHTA and CDR2 FQGTGA come from the germline V gene. V lost 4 bases and J lost 2, with 10 bases in between. The full variable domain, with the rest looked up from reference TRBV7-3 and TRBJ2-3, is GAGVSQTPSNKVTEKGKYVELRCDPISGHTALYWYRQSLGQGPEFLIYFQGTGAADDSGLPNDRFFAVRPEGSVSTLKIQRTERGDSAVYLCASSSRAYTDTQYFGPGTRLTVL.